Presented here are 17 T cell receptor beta chains from one specimen sequenced in a study of cytotoxic CD8 clonotypes in ibrutinib-treated CLL. TCRdb keeps only in-frame clones here, not all; method: immunoSEQ multiplex PCR. The sample records hundreds of thousands of clones, roughly three quarters being singletons. The starting material was PBMCs, obtained after 12 months of ibrutinib treatment. The receptors come from a human donor with chronic lymphocytic leukemia.

V usage is TRBV5-4 and J usage is TRBJ2-2; 7 bases line up with TRBD2. There are 15 residues in the CDR3. CDR1 is SGHNT and CDR2 is YYREEE in the germline V gene (reference sequence). V shed 0 bases and J 5 bases; nucleotides not matched to a gene: 4. As DNA, the CDR3 is TGTGCCAGCAGCTTGGACGGGGGACTAACCGGGGAGCTGTTTTTT. This gives the protein CASSLDGGLTGELFF.

This clone was counted at least ten times. The genes are TRBV29-1 and TRBJ2-1; TRBD2 matches at 12 bases. With 4 bases clipped from V and 9 bases from J, the junction kept 4 bases outside the gene matches. Germline CDR1 reads SQVTM; CDR2 reads ANQGSEA. The CDR3 has 13 amino acids. The CDR3 coding sequence is TGCAGCGTTGCCGGACTAGCGGGATCTGAGCAGTTCTTC. Translating gives CSVAGLAGSEQFF.

This chain links TRBV28 with TRBJ1-5, with TRBD1 matching 8 bases. The CDR3 contains 14 residues. Germline CDR1 MDHEN, CDR2 SYDVKM. V was pared by 7 bases and J by 7 bases, with 9 bases of the junction left unmatched. CDR3: CASIAQGAVQPQHF. Written as DNA, the CDR3 is TGTGCCAGCATAGCCCAGGGGGCGGTACAGCCCCAGCATTTT.

The rearrangement links TRBV25-1 to TRBJ2-1; TRBD2 might be the D (6 bases). CDR1 and CDR2 (germline): MGHDK, SYGVNS. This CDR3 contains 14 residues. Trimming cost V 6 bases and J 4 bases, with 13 bases left between them. In DNA form, the CDR3 reads TGTGCCAGCAGCATGGGAGGTAGTTACAATGAGCAGTTCTTC. Translating gives CASSMGGSYNEQFF.

This clone has a single count. Other DNA sequences in the sample encode the same CDR3. CDR3 sequence (DNA): TGTGCCAGTAGTATTTCCGGAGGGAACACTGAAGCTTTCTTT. Its translation: CASSISGGNTEAFF. This chain uses TRBV19 with TRBJ1-1, with D unresolved. Germline CDR1 and CDR2: LNHDA and SQIVND (reference sequence). V lost 3 bases and J lost 1, with 9 bases in between. The CDR3 covers 14 residues.

In its sample, this clone was seen once. This rearrangement joins TRBV5-1 to TRBJ2-5, with 7 bases matching TRBD2. Trimming at V came to 5 bases and at J to 4 bases, leaving 11 bases not matched to a gene. CDR3 length equals 15 residues. Per the germline V gene, CDR1 is SGHRS and CDR2 is YFSETQ. The CDR3 protein is CASSVAGVVRETQYF. The CDR3 DNA is TGCGCCAGCAGTGTCGCGGGAGTGGTGAGAGAGACCCAGTACTTC.

Turning to this clone: An end of the junction differs from the germline gene, which may be a read error. V gene TRBV7-7 combines with J gene TRBJ2-2, with D unresolved. The CDR3 runs 15 residues. The germline gives CDR1 SSHAT, CDR2 FNYEAQ (reference sequence). As DNA, the CDR3 is TGTGCTAGCAGCTCGCTGCCCACGAACACCGGGGAGCTGTTTTTT. It specifies CASSSLPTNTGELFF.

This chain uses TRBV5-1 with TRBJ2-7, with no clear D. The V end lost 7 bases, the J end lost 1 base, and 15 bases lay between the germline ends. The CDR3 covers 14 residues. CDR1 and CDR2 (germline): SGHRS, YFSETQ. CDR3 protein: CASRPLLSSYEQYF. The CDR3 region has the DNA TGCGCCAGCCGCCCTCTTCTATCGTCCTACGAGCAGTACTTC.

This chain connects TRBV30 to TRBJ2-7; D is tentatively TRBD1 or TRBD2 (6 bases each). From germline, CDR1 is GTSNPN and CDR2 SVGIG (reference sequence). V lost 4 bases and J 4 bases, leaving 14 bases between the germline ends. The CDR3 runs to 13 residues. CDR3 DNA: TGTGCCTGGACAGGAGGAGGGGGTTACGAGCAGTACTTC. This sequence encodes CAWTGGGGYEQYF.

This sequence joins TRBV10-3 and TRBJ2-3; D is possibly TRBD2 (5 bases). V was cut by 8 bases and J by 0 bases, with 12 bases left in between. CDR1 and CDR2 from the germline V gene are ENHRY and SYGVKD. This CDR3 is 14 amino acids long. The CDR3 loop is CAIESGSSTDTQYF. DNA of the CDR3: TGTGCCATCGAGAGCGGATCTAGCACAGATACGCAGTATTTT.

The chain carries TRBV5-6 and TRBJ1-3; no clear D. There are 14 residues in the CDR3. Deletions cut 4 bases from V and 2 bases from J, with 10 bases between. Germline V CDR1 and CDR2: SGHDT, YYEEEE. CDR3 DNA sequence: TGTGCCAGCAGCCGTTCAGCCACTGGAAACACCATATATTTT. Translating it yields CASSRSATGNTIYF.

V usage is TRBV5-1 and J usage is TRBJ1-1; no definite D call. Germline V gene sequence: CDR1 SGHRS, CDR2 YFSETQ. The CDR3 consists of 14 residues. The V end was cut by 2 bases, the J end by 0 bases, with 8 bases between. The DNA for the CDR3 is TGCGCCAGCAGCTTCGGAGAAATGAACACTGAAGCTTTCTTT. Its protein is CASSFGEMNTEAFF.

V and J are TRBV11-2 and TRBJ2-5; D may match TRBD1 or TRBD2 (5 bases each). V lost 3 bases to trimming and J lost 6 bases, with 17 bases between them. The germline gives CDR1 SGHAT, CDR2 FQNNGV. CDR3 length: 15 residues. CDR3 bases: TGTGCCAGCAGCTTTTGGGGCGGGTCAGGACAGACCCAGTACTTC. The encoded protein is CASSFWGGSGQTQYF. The full variable domain, in which reference TRBV11-2 and TRBJ2-5 provide the parts outside the CDR3, is EAGVAQSPRYKIIEKRQSVAFWCNPISGHATLYWYQQILGQGPKLLIQFQNNGVVDDSQLPKDRFSAERLKGVDSTLKIQPAKLEDSAVYLCASSFWGGSGQTQYFGPGTRLLVL.

The V gene is TRBV18, the J gene TRBJ1-3; 8 nucleotides line up with TRBD1. CDR3 length: 18 amino acids. The V and J ends lost 1 base and 7 bases, in that order; junction bases with no gene match: 15. Per germline, CDR1 KGHSH and CDR2 LQKENI. The chain's CDR3 is CASSPRRQGRISGNTIYF. CDR3 sequence (DNA): TGTGCCAGCTCACCACGGCGACAGGGGAGAATCTCAGGGAACACCATATATTTT.

In its sample, this clone was seen once. The chain recombines TRBV10-1 with TRBJ2-3, with D hard to call. Germline CDR1 WNHNN, CDR2 SYGVQD (reference sequence). The CDR3 totals 15 residues. Deletions cut 0 bases from V and 4 bases from J, with 11 bases between. CDR3 amino acids: CASSESVENADTQYF. The CDR3 nucleotides are TGCGCCAGCAGTGAGTCGGTCGAGAACGCAGATACGCAGTATTTT.

The rearrangement links TRBV20-1 to TRBJ2-1, with 7 bases aligning to TRBD2. V gave up 3 bases and J gave up 7 bases; unmatched junction bases: 0. This CDR3 is 11 amino acids long. Germline loops: CDR1 DFQATT, CDR2 SNEGSKA (reference sequence). The CDR3 reads CSARGGNEQFF. CDR3 DNA: TGCAGTGCTAGGGGGGGGAATGAGCAGTTCTTC.

The chain joins TRBV5-4 to TRBJ2-1, with D unclear. Looked up from germline, CDR1 is SGHNT and CDR2 is YYREEE (reference sequence). Between the trimmed V and J ends, which lost 2 bases and 5 bases, there was a span of 11 bases. This CDR3 is built from 14 residues. The CDR3 DNA follows: TGTGCCAGCAGCTTTAAAACGCAAGACAATGAGCAGTTCTTC. It yields the protein CASSFKTQDNEQFF.